This TCR beta chain stems from a study of T cells in Graves' hyperthyroidism and ophthalmopathy. General study points: Within blood appeared most thyroid clonotypes that had expanded above 0.001.

The germline V and J ends were trimmed by 7 bases and 1 base, with 11 bases remaining between them. CDR3 length equals 13 residues. Looked up from germline, CDR1 is SGHRS and CDR2 is YFSETQ. RNA transcripts provided the source from which TCR beta CDR3 regions were amplified. TCR CDR3 underwent first-round RT-PCR with the HTBI primer set. TCRdb re-called the multiplex PCR reads with MiXCR, one entry per CDR3 protein. Of hundreds of thousands of distinct CDR3 sequences listed, about a sixth are singletons. This clonotype was detected a few times. Its antigen is unknown. Diagnosing involved the use of clinical symptoms, serum thyroxine and TRAb, thyroid ultrasound and orbital computed tomography.

The sample consisted of blood. The origin of this receptor is a young woman with Graves' hyperthyroidism. The J gene is TRBJ1-1, the V gene TRBV5-1, with D possibly being TRBD1 (6 bases). This CDR3 is CASARTENTEAFF. CDR3 coding DNA: TGCGCCAGCGCCAGGACAGAGAACACTGAAGCTTTCTTT.